These 30 T cell receptor beta chains were sequenced from one sample in a study of tumor-infiltrating lymphocytes in primary liver carcinoma. Co-extracted RNA and DNA came from approximately 20-30 mg of unsorted bulk tissue. TCR beta cDNA was reverse-transcribed from about 0.45 ug of total RNA. The reaction used a constant-region primer and ProtoScript II reverse transcriptase. Slightly modified ARM-PCR with three nested multiplex PCR rounds yielded TCR beta libraries. TRBV1-TRBV30 forward and Cbeta reverse primers drove the first two roughly 10-cycle rounds. TCRdb itself ran the multiplex PCR reads through MiXCR, one entry per CDR3 protein. The sample shows approximately 190,000 distinct CDR3 sequences, approximately 80% of them seen only once. The material sequenced was tumor tissue from primary liver carcinoma. Receptors were obtained from a man in his forties with primary liver carcinoma and hepatitis B virus infection.

For this clonotype: One junction end does not reproduce the germline sequence, and a read error may be involved. The chain is built from TRBV14 and TRBJ2-1, with 8 bases fitting TRBD2. Germline V gives CDR1 SGHDN, CDR2 FVKESK. The CDR3 has 16 amino acids. The CDR3 DNA reads as TGTGTCAGCAGGAGTGAAAAAGCGGGAGTGAGAAATGAGCAGTTTTTC. Translating gives CVSRSEKAGVRNEQFF.

This clonotype was counted once. It is unclear where the CDR3 begins or ends on the DNA, so no DNA is shown, and the CDR3 is as TCRdb lists it. This chain joins TRBV12-3 or TRBV12-4 and TRBJ1-4. The CDR3 has 14 amino acids, counting both end residues. The CDR3 reads CTSILVGLNEKLFF.

This clonotype appeared a single time. At one end the junction does not follow the germline gene, possibly because of a read error. In DNA, the CDR3 is TGTGCCAACAGCTACCCCGGGACTAGCGGTAGTATTGAGCAGTTCTTC. Its protein is CANSYPGTSGSIEQFF. The chain recombines TRBV11-2 with TRBJ2-1; 11 bases are shared with TRBD2. The CDR3 contains 16 residues. Germline V gives CDR1 SGHAT, CDR2 FQNNGV.

A note on this clonotype: At one of its ends the junction is not consistent with the germline gene, which may arise from a read error. V gene TRBV4-2 combines with J gene TRBJ2-2; perhaps TRBD2 as D (5 bases). From germline, CDR1 is LGHNA and CDR2 YNFKEQ. This CDR3 contains 16 residues. CDR3 amino acids: CASSQDPGENTGELFF. The CDR3 DNA is TGTGCCAGCAGCCAAGATCCTGGGGAGAACACCGGGGAGCTGTTCTTT.

This rearrangement joins TRBV29-1 to TRBJ1-1, with D possibly being TRBD1 (5 bases). This CDR3 has 11 amino acids. Germline V gene lookup returns CDR1 SQVTM and CDR2 ANQGSEA. The CDR3 DNA sequence: TGCAGAGGATACACGAGGAGTGGGGCCTTCTTT. Its translation is CRGYTRSGAFF.

V gene TRBV29-1 combines with J gene TRBJ1-1, with D hard to call. V lost 5 bases and J 13 bases, leaving 29 bases between the germline ends. The CDR3 covers 15 residues. Germline values: CDR1 SQVTM, CDR2 ANQGSEA. The DNA for the CDR3 is TGCAGCGTTCGGGCGGGCTGGGGAATGAACACTAAGGATTTCTTT. Translating it yields CSVRAGWGMNTKDFF. Full variable domain (remainder filled in from reference TRBV29-1 and TRBJ1-1): SAVISQKPSRDICQRGTSLTIQCQVDSQVTMMFWYRQQPGQSLTLIATANQGSEATYESGFVIDKFPISRPNLTFSTLTVSNMSPEDSSIYLCSVRAGWGMNTKDFFGQGTRLTVV.

About this clonotype itself: At one end, the junction sequence differs from germline, possibly due to a read error. The chain recombines TRBV11-1 with TRBJ1-6, with D perhaps matching TRBD1 (5 bases). This CDR3 spans 13 amino acids. The V gene's germline CDR1 is SGHAT and CDR2 FQDESV (reference sequence). The CDR3 coding sequence is TGTGCCTGCAGCCGGACAATGGTTTCACCACTCCACTTT. Amino acids: CACSRTMVSPLHF.

The chain couples TRBV5-5 to TRBJ2-1; 8 bases are shared with TRBD2. J gave up 7 bases and V 2 bases, and 11 bases lay outside the gene matches. The CDR3 totals 16 residues. Looked up from germline, CDR1 is SGHKS and CDR2 is YYEKEE (reference sequence). CDR3 amino acids: CASSLEGTGGGNEQFF. In DNA form, the CDR3 reads TGTGCCAGCAGCTTAGAAGGGACTGGCGGGGGGAATGAGCAGTTCTTC.

A remark on this clonotype: Likely a read error: the CDR3 ends without its conserved phenylalanine or tryptophan. The rearrangement links TRBV11-2 to TRBJ1-2, with no clear D. Germline V gene lookup returns CDR1 SGHAT and CDR2 FQNNGV. The CDR3 totals 13 residues. CDR3 region: CVSSLDPGGGYTI. The CDR3 region has the DNA TGTGTCAGTAGCTTAGATCCGGGAGGAGGCTACACCATC.

As for this clonotype: Its ends do not fully match the called genes, so a read error is possible. The J gene is TRBJ2-7, the V gene TRBV12-3 or TRBV12-4, with D perhaps TRBD2 (5 bases). The CDR3 length is 12 residues. As DNA, the CDR3 is TGTGCCAGCAGCCCGGACTCCTACAAGCAGTACTTC. Translated, it gives CASSPDSYKQYF.

The chain is built from TRBV11-1 and TRBJ2-6, with D possibly being TRBD2 (5 bases). Trimming took 4 bases from V and 5 from J, leaving 12 bases between them. The CDR3 runs 15 residues. Germline CDR1 is SGHAT and CDR2 is FQDESV (reference sequence). CDR3 in amino acids: CASSSNGDWANVLTF. CDR3 DNA: TGTGCCAGCAGCTCCAACGGGGATTGGGCCAACGTCCTGACTTTC. Filled out from reference TRBV11-1 and TRBJ2-6, the complete variable domain reads EAEVAQSPRYKITEKSQAVAFWCDPISGHATLYWYRQILGQGPELLVQFQDESVVDDSQLPKDRFSAERLKGVDSTLKIQPAELGDSAMYLCASSSNGDWANVLTFGAGSRLTVL.

As for this clonotype: The junction and the germline gene differ at one end; a read error may be behind it. The rearrangement links TRBV29-1 to TRBJ1-1; D not certain. CDR3 size: 10 residues. CDR1 and CDR2 from the germline V gene are SQVTM and ANQGSEA. The CDR3 loop reads CSLLDTEALF. CDR3 DNA sequence: TGCAGCCTACTTGACACTGAGGCTCTCTTT.

Points on this clonotype: The junction and the germline gene differ at one end; a read error may be behind it. The chain combines TRBV6-1 with TRBJ1-2; D perhaps matches TRBD1 (6 bases). CDR3 length equals 15 residues. Germline V lookup: CDR1 MNHNS, CDR2 SASEGT. The CDR3 DNA reads as TGTGCCAGCAGTGTCACAGGGAACGCTAACTATTGCTACGCCTTC. It translates to CASSVTGNANYCYAF.

V and J are TRBV4-1 and TRBJ2-7; possible D gene TRBD1, 5 bases. In germline, CDR1 is MGHRA, CDR2 YSYEKL. The CDR3 has 15 amino acids. V lost 4 bases, J lost 2 bases, and 15 bases lay in between. Written as DNA, the CDR3 is TGCGCCAGCAGCCGAGGACATGGGCCCGCCTACGAGCAGTACTTC. It codes for CASSRGHGPAYEQYF.

With respect to this clonotype: This may be a read error: a much more frequent sequence differs by one nucleotide. The chain has TRBV6-5 and TRBJ1-5, with TRBD1 matching 8 bases. The tail of the sequence fits TRBJ2-3 better, so the J call may be wrong. There are 15 residues in the CDR3. CDR1 is MNHEY and CDR2 is SVGAGI in the germline V gene. The CDR3 sequence is CASSYSGTGNQPQYF. The CDR3 DNA reads TGTGCCAGCAGTTACTCGGGGACAGGCAATCAGCCCCAGTATTTT.

A single count supports this clonotype. One junction end does not reproduce the germline sequence, and a read error may be involved. The CDR3 DNA is TGTGCCAGCAGTTTAGAGGGCTACGAACAGTACTTC. Translating it yields CASSLEGYEQYF. This chain connects TRBV12-3 or TRBV12-4 to TRBJ2-7, with unresolved D. This CDR3 has 12 residues.

Concerning this clonotype itself: Possible read error: a much larger clone is one base away. J is TRBJ2-7 and V is TRBV5-1; D possibly matches TRBD1 or TRBD2 (6 bases each). Deletions cut 2 bases from V and 6 bases from J, with 18 bases between. CDR1 and CDR2 from the germline V gene are SGHRS and YFSETQ. CDR3 length: 15 amino acids. The CDR3 DNA follows: TGCGCCAGCAGCTTTATAGGGGGGTTTCAGGCCGAGCAGTACTTC. Translation: CASSFIGGFQAEQYF.

A remark on this clonotype: At one boundary the junction diverges from the germline segment, which might be a read error. J is TRBJ2-1 and V is TRBV6-1; D not resolved. This CDR3 has 13 residues. CDR1 is MNHNS, CDR2 SASEGT, per germline. This CDR3 is CANSVVTHNEQFF. Here the CDR3 DNA reads TGTGCCAACAGTGTAGTAACTCACAATGAGCAGTTCTTC.

This rearrangement joins TRBV11-3 to TRBJ1-5; D remains ambiguous. TRBJ2-3 matches the DNA end more closely, so the J call is doubtful. Germline values: CDR1 SGHNT, CDR2 YENEEA. This CDR3 is 15 amino acids long. The CDR3 region has the DNA TGTGCCAGCAGCTTAGATCTGGCGTTGGCTCAGCCCCAGTATTTT. It codes for CASSLDLALAQPQYF.

Worth noting for this clonotype: The junction and the germline gene differ at one end; a read error may be behind it. The rearrangement links TRBV6-6 to TRBJ2-7; TRBD2 aligns across 11 bases. This CDR3 contains 18 residues. Germline-derived CDR1 and CDR2 are MNHNY and SVGAGI (reference sequence). CDR3 amino acids: CAISYSGLAGLSSYEQYF. The CDR3 DNA sequence: TGTGCCATCAGTTACTCCGGACTAGCGGGCTTAAGCAGCTACGAGCAGTACTTC.

This clonotype has only one observation. The CDR3 carries no conserved terminal phenylalanine or tryptophan, so it likely arises from a read error. V gene TRBV12-3 or TRBV12-4 combines with J gene TRBJ2-7; D uncertain. Trimming removed 5 bases from V and 2 bases from J, with 10 bases in between. The CDR3 has 13 amino acids. The CDR3 region is CASSIGHAYEQYL. For the CDR3, the DNA is TGTGCCAGCAGTATCGGCCACGCCTACGAGCAGTACTTA.

V usage is TRBV7-2 and J usage is TRBJ2-3, with D tentatively TRBD2 (5 bases). The germline CDR1 and CDR2 sequences are SGHTA and FQGNSA. The CDR3 extends over 17 amino acids. V was pared by 6 bases and J by 1 base, with 20 bases between. DNA for the CDR3: TGTGCCAGCAGACGGACTTGCGGTTCGTGGGGCACAGATACGCAGTATTTT. This translates into CASRRTCGSWGTDTQYF.

J is TRBJ2-7 and V is TRBV6-1, with D possibly being TRBD2 (6 bases). In germline, CDR1 is MNHNS, CDR2 SASEGT. V was clipped by 5 bases and J by 6 bases, with 17 bases between them. The CDR3 has 14 amino acids. CDR3: CASSTGRGRSEQYF. The CDR3 nucleotides are TGTGCCAGCAGTACCGGGAGAGGTCGATCCGAGCAGTACTTC.

This clonotype was seen repeatedly, ten times or more. V gene TRBV4-3 combines with J gene TRBJ1-1; no reliable D call. Deletions cut 4 bases from V and 0 bases from J, with 6 bases between. The CDR3 is 13 amino acids. Germline assignment: CDR1 LGHNA and CDR2 YSLEER. The CDR3 loop reads CASSRYMNTEAFF. As DNA, the CDR3 is TGCGCCAGCAGCCGATACATGAACACTGAAGCTTTCTTT.

Points on this clonotype: Lacking the conserved final phenylalanine or tryptophan, this CDR3 likely reflects a read error. The V and J genes are TRBV6-1 and TRBJ2-1; D possibly matches TRBD1 or TRBD2 (5 bases each). Germline assignment: CDR1 MNHNS and CDR2 SASEGT. The CDR3 is made up of 13 amino acids. CDR3 sequence reads: CASNEERGIEQFY. CDR3 bases: TGTGCCAGCAATGAAGAGAGGGGCATTGAGCAGTTCTAC.

As for this clonotype: An end of the junction does not agree with germline; a read error may underlie this. The V and J genes are TRBV5-4 and TRBJ2-2, with D possibly TRBD1 on 6 matching bases. The germline CDR1 and CDR2 sequences are SGHNT and YYREEE (reference sequence). This CDR3 region has 14 residues. CDR3 DNA sequence: TGTGTCAGCAGGCCAGGGGCGAACACCGGGGAGCTGATTTTT. This sequence encodes CVSRPGANTGELIF.

Comments on this clonotype: The junction and the germline gene differ at one end; a read error may be behind it. The V and J genes are TRBV5-4 and TRBJ2-7; D is unresolved. The CDR3 spans 13 residues. Germline values: CDR1 SGHNT, CDR2 YYREEE (reference sequence). In nucleotides, the CDR3 is TGTGCTAGCAGCTTCGCCTTACCAGGCGAGCAATACTTC. This codes for CASSFALPGEQYF.

This clonotype was observed once. One end of the junction fails to match germline, which may point to a read error. The chain is built from TRBV10-3 and TRBJ2-3; tentatively, D is TRBD1 or TRBD2 (5 bases each). The germline V gene encodes CDR1 ENHRY and CDR2 SYGVKD. This CDR3 has 14 residues. CDR3 DNA: TGTGTCATCAGTGTAGGACAAACCCGGGATACGGAGTATTTT. This codes for CVISVGQTRDTEYF.

In the case of this clonotype: Compared with germline, one end of the junction differs, possibly owing to a read error. The chain recombines TRBV29-1 with TRBJ1-1, with D tentatively TRBD1 (5 bases). Germline assignment: CDR1 SQVTM and CDR2 ANQGSEA. The CDR3 consists of 15 residues. CDR3 DNA: TGCAGCGTTTCCGCAGGGTGGGGCATGAACATTAAAGCTTTCTTC. Translating gives CSVSAGWGMNIKAFF.

This clonotype was observed at least ten times. The chain has TRBV12-3 or TRBV12-4 and TRBJ1-5, with no clear D. V dropped 3 bases and J dropped 0 bases, with 18 bases sitting between them. This CDR3 region has 18 residues. The CDR3 here is CASSFNPGGVVSNQPQHF. In nucleotides, the CDR3 is TGTGCCAGCAGTTTTAACCCGGGTGGGGTCGTTAGCAATCAGCCCCAGCATTTT.